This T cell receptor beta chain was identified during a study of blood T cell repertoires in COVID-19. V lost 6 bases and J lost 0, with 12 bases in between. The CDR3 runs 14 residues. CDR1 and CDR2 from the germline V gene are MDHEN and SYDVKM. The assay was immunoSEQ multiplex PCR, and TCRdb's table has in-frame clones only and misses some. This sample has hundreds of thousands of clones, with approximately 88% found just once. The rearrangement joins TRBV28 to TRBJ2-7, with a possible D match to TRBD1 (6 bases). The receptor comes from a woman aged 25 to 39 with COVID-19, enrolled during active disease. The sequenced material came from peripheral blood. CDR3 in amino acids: CASSLDRPSYEQYF. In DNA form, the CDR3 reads TGTGCCAGCAGCCTCGACAGGCCCTCCTACGAGCAGTACTTC.